This TCR beta chain was recovered during a study of post-analysis software for immune sequencing data. In the study overall: Secondary progressive, relapsing-remitting and progressive-relapsing multiple sclerosis were among the included disease courses. Study-wide points: There was significantly lower normalized Chao1 diversity in multiple sclerosis patients than in controls. There were roughly 5 TRBV segments more frequent in patients than controls, and TRBV5-6, TRBV5-1 and TRBV20-1 were among them. Under F measure analysis, samples from one preparation batch co-clustered strongly.

About this clonotype itself: Its antigen is unknown.

Libraries were made from TCR beta cDNA, and they carried unique molecular identifiers. TCRdb independently ran MiXCR on the PCR reads; one entry per CDR3 protein. There are about 800,000 distinct CDR3 sequences in the sample; roughly 29% occur only once, and approximately 0.55% lies in the top ten. The CDR3 loop spans 15 amino acids. With 4 bases clipped from V and 0 bases from J, the junction kept 5 bases outside the gene matches. The sequence was collected from a girl between 10 and 17 years old with multiple sclerosis. Sequenced input: blood. The V gene is TRBV12-3 or TRBV12-4, the J gene TRBJ1-1; 7 bases are a match to TRBD1. The CDR3 loop is CASSSRDRVNTEAFF. The CDR3, as DNA: TGTGCCAGCAGTTCCCGGGACAGAGTGAACACTGAAGCTTTCTTT.